A single T cell receptor beta chain is shown here with its context. What this receptor recognizes is not known. No clone much larger than this one lies a single base away; base qualities are absent. The source of the sample is a study of shared clonotypes between healthy human individuals (dated by TCRdb to 2020 to 2022). Broadly, across the study: A couple of women and three men aged 18 to 49 years were included in the cohort. Per donor, three plates each were used for CD4 naive and CD4 memory, two for CD8 naive, and one for CD8 memory. To estimate repertoire size and how much clonotypes are shared between individuals, the study performed deep sequencing of blood TCR repertoires from 4 to 6 healthy adults. Libraries were prepared and TCR repertoires were sequenced by different laboratories using diverse techniques, in order to increase sequencing depth and limit assay-specific biases. Between about 0.8 and 9 billion PBMCs per donor were obtained by leukapheresis. Points the paper makes about the study in general: Estimated clonotype richness was generally larger for naive than for memory subsets. Higher generation probabilities were observed for clonotypes shared by all four sorted-subset donors than for non-shared clonotypes. Pairwise subsampling indicated that sequencing depth was expected to affect the degree of clonotype sharing among donors. Incomplete sequencing was indicated by rarefaction of sorted-subset datasets, despite the large sequencing depth. Because the study included only a small number of donors, the genetic and exposure-history diversity represented was limited. Sharing across a few donors was observed for approximately 4.6% of naive CD4, over 3% of naive CD8, over 2% of memory CD4, and about 0.4% of memory CD8 clonotypes. Sampling was limited to blood, and TCR repertoires in tissue likely differ from TCR repertoires in blood.

Using the deep immunoSEQ assay, TCR CDR3 regions were amplified from genomic DNA by multiplex PCR. For each cell subset, the extracted genomic DNA was distributed evenly across all wells of several immunoSEQ 96-well plates, and each plate served as one replicate. For sorted subsets, around 0.2 ug genomic DNA, equal to 25,000 to 35,000 T cell genomes, was loaded into each replicate PCR. Purified libraries were measured with a Qubit 3.0 fluorometer, size-checked on a Bioanalyzer 2100, and measured again with the KAPA Library Quantification kit. Every immunoSEQ 96-well plate was sequenced on a dedicated single-read 150-cycle Illumina NextSeq 550 flow cell. In the paper's pipeline: Because the immunoSEQ output included only junctional sequences and no quality scores, the filtering could not be the same as the filtering used for full-length reads. Sequences were annotated with PyIR, a Python wrapper for IgBLAST v1.9, and V/J genes and CDR3 were assigned using IMGT germline references. Any read was removed if the V/J assignment was weak (E-value above 1e-6), the CDR3 was missing, or the read contained stop codons, out-of-frame junctions, or ambiguous translated residues. V3J clonotypes were defined by identical inferred V gene, J gene, and CDR3 amino acid sequence. The percentage overlap between two repertoires was calculated by dividing the number of shared unique clonotypes by the size of the smaller repertoire. Repertoire richness was assessed with RTK rarefaction, the Chao1 estimator, and Recon v2.1 estimates of unobserved clonotypes. Generation probabilities for all TCRbeta clonotypes obtained by the gDNA method from several donors were computed using OLGA. In TCRdb, the immuneACCESS table is reduced to in-frame sequences with V and J assigned. These tables do not hold every clone; where another copy was compared, an unresolved V gene accounts for under half, and the others remain unexplained. That table supplies the V and J calls and clone size; D and trimming were determined from the DNA. Here the sample has about 2 million clones; about 95% occur a single time. Around 1% of the sample is in the top ten clones.

CD8 naive samples were CD45RO-negative cells positively selected for CCR7, giving a CD45RA+CCR7+ population that excluded TemRA cells. Donors were healthy HIV-negative adults with no recently reported acute infections or vaccinations. Only Caucasian adults living in Nashville, Tennessee, USA were represented among the donors. After blood collection by leukapheresis, PBMCs were isolated using Ficoll-Histopaque density gradient centrifugation and then cryopreserved in the vapor phase of liquid nitrogen. Analytical flow cytometry was used to check the purity and quantity of every magnetically sorted T cell population. Genomic DNA was isolated from each sorted fraction and quantified by UV absorbance on a Nanodrop 2000c. The cysteine opens and the phenylalanine closes a CDR3 of 13 amino acids. The read is trimmed to its CDR3 DNA, 39 bases read in frame from base 1. CDR1 SGHVS and CDR2 FNYEAQ are derived from the germline V gene. V is reduced by 5 bases and J by 3 bases, leaving a spacing of 9 bases between them.

Sequenced input: naive CD8+ T cells sorted from blood. According to the study, the label for this sample's cell subset or site signals: CD45RA+CCR7+. The TCR was taken from a man between 18 and 35 years old in good health. The sequence is built from TRBV7-6 and TRBJ2-3; the D gene remains uncertain. The DNA is TGTGCCAGCAGCCGGGCGCATACAGATACGCAGTATTTT. Translated, it gives CASSRAHTDTQYF.